This T cell receptor beta chain is from a study of shared clonotypes between healthy human individuals (dated by TCRdb to 2019 to 2021). In terms of the full investigation: Two women and a few men aged 18 to 49 years were included in the cohort. Libraries were prepared and TCR repertoires were sequenced by different laboratories using diverse techniques, in order to increase sequencing depth and limit assay-specific biases. For each donor, CD4 naive and CD4 memory were each run on three plates, CD8 naive on two plates, and CD8 memory on one plate. Each donor's leukapheresis produced roughly between roughly 0.85 and 10 billion PBMCs. Blood TCR repertoires of four to six healthy adults were deeply sequenced to estimate repertoire size and the extent of clonotype sharing between individuals. General study outcomes and caveats: Incomplete sequencing was indicated by rarefaction of sorted-subset datasets, despite the large sequencing depth. Approximately 5% of naive CD4, around 3.6% of naive CD8, about 2.1% of memory CD4, and over 0.35% of memory CD8 clonotypes were shared across a handful of donors. Compared with non-shared clonotypes, clonotypes shared by all four sorted-subset donors had higher generation probabilities. Because the study included only a small number of donors, the genetic and exposure-history diversity represented was limited. Sampling was restricted to blood, and TCR repertoires in tissue are likely to differ from TCR repertoires in blood. Naive subsets generally had larger estimated clonotype richness than memory subsets did. Based on pairwise subsampling, the degree of clonotype sharing among donors was expected to be affected by sequencing depth.

The CDR3 sequence holds 16 residues, the cysteine and phenylalanine included. Just the 48-base CDR3 DNA is kept, in frame starting at base 1. CDR1 and CDR2 are drawn from the germline V gene (reference sequence): SGHNT, YYREEE. The germline V end is reduced by 3 bases and the J end by 5 bases; junction bases left unmatched: 8. Using the deep immunoSEQ assay, TCR CDR3 regions were amplified from genomic DNA by multiplex PCR. For each cell subset, the extracted genomic DNA was distributed evenly across all wells of several immunoSEQ 96-well plates, and each plate served as one replicate. For sorted subsets, each replicate PCR was loaded with roughly 0.2 ug genomic DNA, equivalent to 30,000 or so T cell genomes. Purified libraries were measured with a Qubit 3.0 fluorometer, size-checked on a Bioanalyzer 2100, and measured again with the KAPA Library Quantification kit. Each immunoSEQ 96-well plate was sequenced on its own single-read 150-cycle Illumina NextSeq 550 flow cell. The authors processed their data as follows. Because the immunoSEQ output included only junctional sequences and no quality scores, the filtering could not be the same as the filtering used for full-length reads. Sequences were annotated with PyIR, a Python wrapper for IgBLAST v1.9, and V/J genes and CDR3 were assigned using IMGT germline references. Any read was removed if the V/J assignment was weak (E-value above 1e-6), the CDR3 was missing, or the read contained stop codons, out-of-frame junctions, or ambiguous translated residues. A V3J clonotype was defined by an identical inferred V gene, J gene, and CDR3 amino acid sequence. Percentage overlap between repertoires was calculated by dividing the number of shared unique clonotypes by the size of the smaller repertoire. RTK rarefaction, the Chao1 estimator, and Recon v2.1 estimates of unobserved clonotypes were used to assess repertoire richness. For all TCRbeta clonotypes obtained by the gDNA method from a handful of donors, generation probabilities were computed with OLGA. TCRdb obtained this table from immuneACCESS and retained in-frame rearrangements with V and J assigned. These tables miss some clones; where compared with another copy, unresolved V genes account for less than half of the shortfall, and the remainder is unexplained. V, J and clone size derive from that table, while D and trimming were established from the DNA sequence. Present in this sample are about 2.3 million clones, roughly 90% of which were seen just once. The ten largest clonotypes hold around 0.38% of the sample.

With respect to this clone: What this receptor recognizes is not known. No much larger clone is present one base from it, and per-base qualities are unavailable.

The donors were healthy, HIV-negative adults with no recently reported acute infections or vaccinations. Only Caucasian adults living in Nashville, Tennessee, USA were represented among the donors. CD4+ T cells were enriched by magnetic negative selection; naive cells were then positively selected on CD45RA, and the negative fraction formed the memory subset. Blood was collected by leukapheresis, and PBMCs were isolated by Ficoll-Histopaque density gradient centrifugation and then cryopreserved in liquid nitrogen vapor phase. Purity and quantity of every magnetically sorted T cell population were checked by analytical flow cytometry. Genomic DNA was isolated from each sorted fraction and quantified by UV absorbance on a Nanodrop 2000c.

Recombination connected TRBV5-4 to TRBJ2-1; 10 of the junction bases match TRBD2. The TCR sequence derives from a man aged 18-30 years in good health. Some clones in this sample may be carry-over from other donors' samples. Specimen: naive CD4+ T cells from PBMCs. The cell subset or site label for this specimen denotes: CD45RA+ positively selected. This receptor carries the CDR3 CASSSGWLAGDNEQFF. The DNA is as follows: TGTGCCAGCAGCTCGGGGTGGCTAGCGGGGGACAATGAGCAGTTCTTC.